This TCR beta chain was sequenced for a study of identical twins. Points from the study as a whole: Instead of following the same donors, the conclusions were based on cross-sectional statistical analysis. Invariant cells of the MAIT and iNKT types might have partly distorted the zero-insertion analyses.

Germline V CDR1 and CDR2: SQVTM, ANQGSEA. Trimming pared 5 bases from V and 1 base from J, leaving 9 bases between. CDR3 size: 12 residues. Using its own MiXCR run on the 5' RACE reads, TCRdb lists one record per CDR3 protein. The table lists approximately 620,000 distinct CDR3 sequences, about 9.4% of them singletons. This clonotype has a handful of counts. Its antigen is still unknown. The same specimen was also included in a second study, on yellow fever vaccine responses in identical twins.

The sequence came from a young woman in good health. Sample: PBMCs. This chain links TRBV29-1 with TRBJ2-7; unclear D gene. This CDR3 reads CSVSRHSYEQYF. CDR3 nucleotides: TGCAGCGTTAGCAGGCATTCCTACGAGCAGTACTTC.